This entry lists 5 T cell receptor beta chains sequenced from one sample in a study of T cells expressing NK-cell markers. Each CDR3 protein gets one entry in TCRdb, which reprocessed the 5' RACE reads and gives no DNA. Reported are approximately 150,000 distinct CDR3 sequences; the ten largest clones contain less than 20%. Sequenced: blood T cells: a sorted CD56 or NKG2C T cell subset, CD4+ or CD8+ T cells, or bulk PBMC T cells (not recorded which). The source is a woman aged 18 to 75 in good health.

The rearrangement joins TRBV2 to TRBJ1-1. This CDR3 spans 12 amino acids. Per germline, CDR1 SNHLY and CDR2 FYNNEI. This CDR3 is CASSEQTREAFF. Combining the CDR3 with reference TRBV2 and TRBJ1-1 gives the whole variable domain EPEVTQTPSHQVTQMGQEVILRCVPISNHLYFYWYRQILGQKVEFLVSFYNNEISEKSEIFDDQFSVERPDGSNFTLKIRSTKLEDSAMYFCASSEQTREAFFGQGTRLTVV.

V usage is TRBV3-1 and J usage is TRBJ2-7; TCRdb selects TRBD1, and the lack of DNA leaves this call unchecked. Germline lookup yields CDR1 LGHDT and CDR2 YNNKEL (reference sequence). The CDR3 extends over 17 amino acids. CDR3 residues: CASSQVGGGRPTYEQYF.

Here the CDR3 reads CSARGTGGGQPQHF. The chain employs TRBV20-1 and TRBJ1-5; TCRdb's assignment of TRBD1 cannot be checked, as there is no DNA. In germline, CDR1 is DFQATT, CDR2 SNEGSKA (reference sequence). The CDR3 sequence is 14 residues long.

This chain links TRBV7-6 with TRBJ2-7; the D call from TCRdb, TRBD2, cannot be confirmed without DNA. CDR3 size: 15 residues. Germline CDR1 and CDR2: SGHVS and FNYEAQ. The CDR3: CASSLESRSSYEQYF.

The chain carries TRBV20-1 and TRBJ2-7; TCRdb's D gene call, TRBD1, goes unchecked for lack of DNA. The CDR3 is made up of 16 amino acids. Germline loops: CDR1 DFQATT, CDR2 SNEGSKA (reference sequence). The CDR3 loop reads CSARPADRGGAYEQYF.